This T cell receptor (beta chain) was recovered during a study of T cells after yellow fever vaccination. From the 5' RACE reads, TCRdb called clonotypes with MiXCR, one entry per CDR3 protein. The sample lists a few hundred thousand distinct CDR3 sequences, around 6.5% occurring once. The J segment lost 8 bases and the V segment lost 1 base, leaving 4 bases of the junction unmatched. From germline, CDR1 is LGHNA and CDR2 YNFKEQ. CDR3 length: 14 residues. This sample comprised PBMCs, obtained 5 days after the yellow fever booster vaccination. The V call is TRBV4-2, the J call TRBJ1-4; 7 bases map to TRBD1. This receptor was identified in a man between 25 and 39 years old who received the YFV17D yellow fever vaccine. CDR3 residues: CASSQGQGEEKLFF. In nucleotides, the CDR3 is TGTGCCAGCAGCCAAGGGCAGGGGGAGGAAAAACTGTTTTTT.